This TCR beta chain was identified in a study of OX40 agonist ivuxolimab in advanced cancers. Study information: A partial response was reached by three patients: one with hepatocellular carcinoma and two with cutaneous melanoma.

Per germline, CDR1 SEHNR and CDR2 FQNEAQ (reference sequence). The CDR3 consists of 14 residues. Trimming left V 3 bases short and J 2 bases short, with 9 bases between. Excluded were patients having autoimmune disease history or systemic immunosuppression. Study findings and constraints: Determination of antigen specificity was not performed for the expanded peripheral T cells. Dose levels from 0.1 to 3.0 mg/kg saw CD4+ and CD8+ blood T cells expand clonally by week 6.

Some clones are missing from TCRdb's copy, which holds only in-frame ones; the method was immunoSEQ multiplex PCR. The sample yields about 76,000 clones, 85% to 90% seen once. In the case of this clone: Its specificity is unknown.

The chain employs TRBV7-9 and TRBJ2-3; D possibly corresponds to TRBD1 (5 bases). Sequencing was performed on CD4+ or CD8+ T cells sorted from blood, taken in a trial of the OX40 agonist ivuxolimab. The receptor was isolated from an adult with an advanced solid tumor such as melanoma, head and neck, liver or kidney cancer. The chain's CDR3 is CASSFDRATDTQYF. As DNA, the CDR3 is TGTGCCAGCAGCTTTGACAGAGCCACAGATACGCAGTATTTT.